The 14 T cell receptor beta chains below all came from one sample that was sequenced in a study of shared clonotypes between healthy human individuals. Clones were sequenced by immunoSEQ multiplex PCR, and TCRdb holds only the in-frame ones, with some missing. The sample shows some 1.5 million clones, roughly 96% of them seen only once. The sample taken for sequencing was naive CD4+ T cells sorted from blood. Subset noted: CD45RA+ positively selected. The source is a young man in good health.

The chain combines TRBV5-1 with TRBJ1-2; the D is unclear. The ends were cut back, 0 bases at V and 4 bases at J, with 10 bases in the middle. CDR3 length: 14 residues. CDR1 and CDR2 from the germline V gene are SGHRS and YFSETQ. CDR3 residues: CASSLVDSPYGYTF. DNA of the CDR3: TGCGCCAGCAGCTTGGTGGATTCCCCCTATGGCTACACCTTC.

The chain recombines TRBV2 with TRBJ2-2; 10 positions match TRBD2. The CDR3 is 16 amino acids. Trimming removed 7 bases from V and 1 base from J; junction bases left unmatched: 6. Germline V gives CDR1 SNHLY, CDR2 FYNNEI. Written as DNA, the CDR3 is TGTGCCAGCACCTCTAGCGGGAGAGGGAACACCGGGGAGCTGTTTTTT. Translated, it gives CASTSSGRGNTGELFF.

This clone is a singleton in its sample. This chain's CDR3 is CASSLRGVGNTIYF. The CDR3 DNA reads as TGTGCCAGCAGTTTACGGGGGGTGGGGAACACCATATATTTT. The chain joins TRBV28 to TRBJ1-3; a possible D gene is TRBD1 (5 bases). The germline V and J ends were trimmed by 2 bases and 7 bases, with 12 bases remaining between them. Germline V gives CDR1 MDHEN, CDR2 SYDVKM. The CDR3 is 14 residues long.

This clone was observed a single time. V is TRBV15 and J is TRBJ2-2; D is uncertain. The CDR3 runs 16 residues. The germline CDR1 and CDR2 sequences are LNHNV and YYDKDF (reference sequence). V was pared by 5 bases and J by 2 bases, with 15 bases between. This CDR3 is CATSARGDINTGELFF. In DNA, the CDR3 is TGTGCCACCAGCGCCCGCGGCGACATCAACACCGGGGAGCTGTTTTTT.

The CDR3 reads CSVAVAGRSETQYF. In nucleotides, the CDR3 is TGCAGCGTTGCCGTGGCAGGTCGGTCGGAGACCCAGTACTTC. The genes are TRBV29-1 and TRBJ2-5; D is uncertain. CDR1 and CDR2 from the germline V gene are SQVTM and ANQGSEA. There are 14 residues in the CDR3. V lost 4 bases to trimming and J lost 5 bases, with 17 bases between them.

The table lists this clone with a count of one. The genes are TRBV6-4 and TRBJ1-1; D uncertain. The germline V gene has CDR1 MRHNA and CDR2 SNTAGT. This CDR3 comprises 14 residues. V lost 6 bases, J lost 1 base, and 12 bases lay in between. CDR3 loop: CASSQELGNTEAFF. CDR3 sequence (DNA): TGTGCCAGCAGCCAAGAGCTAGGGAACACTGAAGCTTTCTTT.

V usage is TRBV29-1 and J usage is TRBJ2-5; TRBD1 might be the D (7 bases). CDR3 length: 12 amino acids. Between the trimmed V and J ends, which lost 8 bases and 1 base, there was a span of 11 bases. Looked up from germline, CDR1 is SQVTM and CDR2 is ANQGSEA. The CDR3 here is CSFQGGQETQYF. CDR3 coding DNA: TGCAGCTTCCAGGGGGGCCAAGAGACCCAGTACTTC.

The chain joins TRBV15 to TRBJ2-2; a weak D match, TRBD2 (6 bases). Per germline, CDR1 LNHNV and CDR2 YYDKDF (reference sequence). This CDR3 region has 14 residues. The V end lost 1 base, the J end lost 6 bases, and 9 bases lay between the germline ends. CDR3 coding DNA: TGTGCCACCAGCAGAGGCGGAGGGGCCGGGGAGCTGTTTTTT. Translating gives CATSRGGGAGELFF.

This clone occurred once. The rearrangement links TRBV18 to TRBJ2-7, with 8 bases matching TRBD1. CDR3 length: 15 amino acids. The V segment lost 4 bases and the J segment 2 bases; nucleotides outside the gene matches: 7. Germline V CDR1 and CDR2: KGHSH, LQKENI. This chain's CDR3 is CASSLQGAIPYEQYF. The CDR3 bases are TGTGCCAGCTCACTCCAGGGGGCTATACCCTACGAGCAGTACTTC.

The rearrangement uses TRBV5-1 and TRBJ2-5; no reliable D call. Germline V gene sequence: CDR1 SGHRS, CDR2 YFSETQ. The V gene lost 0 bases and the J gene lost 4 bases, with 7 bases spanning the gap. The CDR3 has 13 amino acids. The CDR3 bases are TGCGCCAGCAGCTTGGTAGTTCGAGAGACCCAGTACTTC. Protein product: CASSLVVRETQYF. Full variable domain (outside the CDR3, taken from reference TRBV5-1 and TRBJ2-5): KAGVTQTPRYLIKTRGQQVTLSCSPISGHRSVSWYQQTPGQGLQFLFEYFSETQRNKGNFPGRFSGRQFSNSRSEMNVSTLELGDSALYLCASSLVVRETQYFGPGTRLLVL.

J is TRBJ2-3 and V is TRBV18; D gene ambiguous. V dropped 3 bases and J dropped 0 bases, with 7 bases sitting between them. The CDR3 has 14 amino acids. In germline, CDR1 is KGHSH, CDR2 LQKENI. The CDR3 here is CASSPLHSTDTQYF. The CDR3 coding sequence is TGTGCCAGCTCACCGCTTCATAGCACAGATACGCAGTATTTT.

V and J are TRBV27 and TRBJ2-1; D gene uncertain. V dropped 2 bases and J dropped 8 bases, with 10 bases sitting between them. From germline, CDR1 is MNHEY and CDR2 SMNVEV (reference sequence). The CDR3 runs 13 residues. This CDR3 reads CASSLVGYHEQFF. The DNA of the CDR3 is TGTGCCAGCAGTTTAGTTGGTTATCATGAGCAGTTCTTC.

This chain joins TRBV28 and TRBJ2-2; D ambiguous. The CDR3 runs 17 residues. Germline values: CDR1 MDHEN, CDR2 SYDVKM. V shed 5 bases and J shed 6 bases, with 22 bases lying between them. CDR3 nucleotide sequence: TGTGCCAGCAGTGGACCCCCAGGTTCTCCCCGGGCCGGGGAGCTGTTTTTT. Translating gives CASSGPPGSPRAGELFF.

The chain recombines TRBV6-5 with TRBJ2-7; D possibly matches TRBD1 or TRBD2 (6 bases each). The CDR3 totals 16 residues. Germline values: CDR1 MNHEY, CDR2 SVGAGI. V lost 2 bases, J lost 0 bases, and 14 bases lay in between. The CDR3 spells CASSYVRGVSSYEQYF. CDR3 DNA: TGTGCCAGCAGTTACGTAAGGGGGGTTAGCTCCTACGAGCAGTACTTC.